The entry that follows covers one T cell receptor (beta chain) sequence. There is no known antigen for this receptor. Base-call qualities are not available, and no considerably larger clone is one nucleotide away. Donors were healthy HIV-negative adults with no recently reported acute infections or vaccinations. Every donor was a Caucasian adult residing in Nashville, Tennessee, USA. For unsorted samples, tens of millions of PBMCs were counted, and genomic DNA was extracted using the QIAamp DNA Blood Mini kit. Blood was collected by leukapheresis, and PBMCs were isolated by Ficoll-Histopaque density gradient centrifugation and then cryopreserved in liquid nitrogen vapor phase. The sample comes from a study of shared clonotypes between healthy human individuals (TCRdb year 2020). Broadly, across the study: The cohort included three men and a couple of women between 18 and 49 years of age. To estimate repertoire size and how much clonotypes are shared between individuals, the study performed deep sequencing of blood TCR repertoires from about five healthy adults. To increase sequencing depth and limit assay-specific biases, TCR repertoire library preparation and sequencing were carried out by different laboratories using diverse techniques. Each donor's leukapheresis produced roughly between roughly 0.85 and 9 billion PBMCs.

Using the deep immunoSEQ assay, TCR CDR3 regions were amplified from genomic DNA by multiplex PCR. Genomic DNA extracted from each cell subset was distributed evenly over all wells of several immunoSEQ 96-well plates, and each plate served as one replicate. For unsorted PBMC, each replicate PCR was loaded with 300 to 350 ng genomic DNA, equivalent to 30,000 or so T cell genomes. Ten immunoSEQ deep assay plates were used to sequence the unsorted PBMC genomic DNA. Purified libraries were quantified with a Qubit 3.0 fluorometer, sized on a Bioanalyzer 2100, and re-quantified with the KAPA Library Quantification kit. Every immunoSEQ 96-well plate was sequenced on a separate single-read 150-cycle Illumina NextSeq 550 flow cell. In the original analysis: Because the immunoSEQ output included only junctional sequences and no quality scores, the filtering could not be the same as the filtering used for full-length reads. Sequences were annotated with PyIR, a Python wrapper for IgBLAST v1.9, using IMGT germline references to assign V/J genes and CDR3. Reads were removed for weak V/J assignments (E-value above 1e-6), missing CDR3, stop codons, out-of-frame junctions, or ambiguous translated residues. V3J clonotypes were defined as sequences sharing the same inferred V gene, J gene, and CDR3 amino acid sequence. Percentage overlap between repertoires was calculated by dividing the number of shared unique clonotypes by the size of the smaller repertoire. Richness of each repertoire was evaluated using RTK rarefaction, the Chao1 estimator, and Recon v2.1 estimates of unobserved clonotypes. What TCRdb holds here is the immuneACCESS table cut down to in-frame rearrangements. Part of the clones is not present; checked against another copy, under half of the missing clones reflect an unresolved V gene, and the others are unexplained. Clonal size and the V and J genes are those of that table, whereas D and trimming came from the DNA. In this sample the table shows approximately 500,000 clones, approximately 79% of which occur a single time. The ten top clones hold about 12% of the sample.

Overall study outcomes, separate from this receptor: Sampling was restricted to blood, and TCR repertoires in tissues likely differ from the TCR repertoires found in blood. Based on pairwise subsampling, the degree of clonotype sharing among donors was expected to be affected by sequencing depth. The genetic and exposure-history diversity represented was limited by the small number of donors.

The CDR3 runs 16 amino acids, cysteine and phenylalanine included. The DNA shown is the 48-base CDR3, in frame from base 1. The germline V gene gives CDR1 as SGDLS and CDR2 as YYNGEE. Ends trimmed: V by 0 bases, J by 4 bases; bases unmatched to a gene: 6. The TCR sequence derives from a middle-aged woman in good health. Some clones in this sample may be carry-over from other donors' samples. The sequenced sample was PBMCs. The rearranged segments are TRBV9 and TRBJ2-2, with 7 central nucleotides matching TRBD1. The encoded CDR3 is CASSVGGGWGTGELFF. The DNA sequence is given as TGTGCCAGCAGCGTAGGAGGGGGCTGGGGCACCGGGGAGCTGTTTTTT.